The 20 T cell receptor beta chains given below trace back to one sample, sequenced in a study of blood T cells in healthy people across ages. Primed by a sample-barcoded 5' primer and a J-beta primer mix, a second PCR proceeded for about 6 to 12 cycles. One entry per CDR3 protein, called by TCRdb with MiXCR from the 5' RACE reads. The data contain about a million distinct CDR3 sequences, around 49% of them singletons. Sequencing was carried out using blood. These receptors were taken from a man aged 25-45 years in good health.

This clonotype was seen a handful of times. The chain recombines TRBV5-1 with TRBJ2-7; 11 nucleotides match TRBD2. Germline assignment: CDR1 SGHRS and CDR2 YFSETQ. The CDR3 sequence is 15 residues long. Trimming removed 3 bases from V and 1 base from J; junction bases left unmatched: 3. CDR3 amino acids: CASSWRLAGSYEQYF. Here the CDR3 DNA reads TGCGCCAGCAGCTGGAGACTAGCGGGATCCTACGAGCAGTACTTC.

The chain recombines TRBV2 with TRBJ2-5; no reliable D call. Germline V CDR1 and CDR2: SNHLY, FYNNEI. CDR3 length: 13 amino acids. The ends were cut back, 8 bases at V and 2 bases at J, with 12 bases in the middle. CDR3 protein: CASEETLQETQYF. CDR3 bases: TGTGCCAGCGAGGAGACCCTACAAGAGACCCAGTACTTC.

This clonotype was picked up a small number of times. The rearrangement links TRBV12-5 to TRBJ1-2, with a tentative D call TRBD1 (6 bases). V lost 5 bases and J 3 bases, leaving 13 bases between the germline ends. Germline loops: CDR1 LGHNT, CDR2 FRNRAP. The CDR3 covers 14 residues. CDR3 amino acids: CASGPRPGDYGYTF. Written as DNA, the CDR3 is TGTGCTAGTGGTCCCCGGCCAGGGGACTATGGCTACACCTTC. The full variable domain, completed using reference TRBV12-5 and TRBJ1-2, is DARVTQTPRHKVTEMGQEVTMRCQPILGHNTVFWYRQTMMQGLELLAYFRNRAPLDDSGMPKDRFSAEMPDATLATLKIQPSEPRDSAVYFCASGPRPGDYGYTFGSGTRLTVV.

In its sample, this clonotype was seen once. This chain joins TRBV7-2 and TRBJ2-7; the D is unclear. The J call is in doubt because the DNA end fits TRBJ2-5 better. Germline V gives CDR1 SGHTA, CDR2 FQGNSA. The CDR3 length is 14 residues. CDR3 residues: CASSLASDMETQYF. The DNA for the CDR3 is TGTGCCAGCAGCTTAGCAAGTGACATGGAGACCCAGTACTTC.

This clonotype was detected only a few times. The chain couples TRBV28 to TRBJ2-4; 8 bases map to TRBD1. V lost 6 bases to trimming and J lost 0 bases; unmatched junction nucleotides: 10. CDR3 size: 17 residues. Germline CDR1 and CDR2: MDHEN and SYDVKM. CDR3 region: CASSRQGRILAKNIQYF. CDR3 bases: TGTGCCAGCAGCCGACAGGGGCGAATACTAGCCAAAAACATTCAGTACTTC.

A few counts support this clonotype. The chain has TRBV27 and TRBJ2-1; D not certain. The V gene lost 6 bases and the J gene lost 8 bases, with 14 bases spanning the gap. The germline CDR1 and CDR2 sequences are MNHEY and SMNVEV (reference sequence). The CDR3 totals 13 residues. DNA of the CDR3: TGTGCCAGCAGCACCGGAGCTGGGGATGAGCAGTTCTTC. Translation: CASSTGAGDEQFF.

This clonotype was seen only a few times. This chain uses TRBV28 with TRBJ2-7, with D unresolved. CDR3 length: 14 residues. CDR1 and CDR2 from the germline V gene are MDHEN and SYDVKM. The ends were cut back, 3 bases at V and 0 bases at J, with 9 bases in the middle. The CDR3 loop reads CASSFAESSYEQYF. The CDR3 DNA sequence: TGTGCCAGCAGTTTTGCAGAGAGCTCCTACGAGCAGTACTTC.

The chain recombines TRBV6-2 or TRBV6-3 with TRBJ1-5; 8 bases are shared with TRBD1. Per the germline V gene, CDR1 is MNHEY and CDR2 is SVGEGT. Trimming at V came to 4 bases and at J to 5 bases, leaving 7 bases not matched to a gene. The length of the CDR3 is 15 residues. CDR3: CASSLTGEADQPQHF. CDR3 coding DNA: TGTGCCAGCAGTTTGACAGGGGAAGCGGATCAGCCCCAGCATTTT.

This chain links TRBV28 with TRBJ2-5; 7 nucleotides match TRBD2. The CDR3 loop spans 15 amino acids. Germline lookup yields CDR1 MDHEN and CDR2 SYDVKM. The ends lost 5 bases at V and 0 bases at J; junction bases unmatched: 6. The CDR3 sequence is CASSHRLADQETQYF. CDR3 DNA: TGTGCCAGCAGTCACAGACTAGCTGACCAAGAGACCCAGTACTTC.

This clonotype was picked up a small number of times. This rearrangement joins TRBV2 to TRBJ2-3; TRBD1 is a possible D gene (7 bases). The CDR3 contains 16 residues. The germline V gene encodes CDR1 SNHLY and CDR2 FYNNEI. V was cut by 7 bases and J by 3 bases, with 20 bases left in between. The CDR3 DNA follows: TGTGCCAGCAATACTGGAGGGGGCATCAAAACAGATACGCAGTATTTT. Amino acid sequence: CASNTGGGIKTDTQYF. Supplemented by reference TRBV2 and TRBJ2-3, the full variable domain reads EPEVTQTPSHQVTQMGQEVILRCVPISNHLYFYWYRQILGQKVEFLVSFYNNEISEKSEIFDDQFSVERPDGSNFTLKIRSTKLEDSAMYFCASNTGGGIKTDTQYFGPGTRLTVL.

The genes are TRBV3-1 and TRBJ2-1, with 7 bases matching TRBD1. The V segment lost 1 base and the J segment 9 bases; nucleotides outside the gene matches: 9. CDR1 is LGHDT and CDR2 is YNNKEL in the germline V gene (reference sequence). This CDR3 has 15 amino acids. The DNA of the CDR3 is TGTGCCAGCAGCCAAGCCGGCGACAGGGTGAGTGAGCAGTTCTTC. It is translated as CASSQAGDRVSEQFF.

The chain has TRBV29-1 and TRBJ1-2; D not resolved. Germline CDR1 is SQVTM and CDR2 is ANQGSEA. The CDR3 length is 18 residues. V lost 1 base and J 3 bases, leaving 24 bases between the germline ends. The CDR3 DNA reads TGCAGCGTTGAAGTAGTTATATCGGAGACACAGCACGACTATGGCTACACCTTC. Translating gives CSVEVVISETQHDYGYTF.

This clonotype has ten or more counts. A much larger clone differs from this one at a single base, so this may be a read error. This sequence joins TRBV29-1 and TRBJ2-5; D might be TRBD2 (6 bases). V was shortened by 4 bases and J by 2 bases, with 8 bases between the two germline ends. The CDR3 runs to 12 residues. CDR1 is SQVTM, CDR2 ANQGSEA, per germline. The CDR3 DNA reads TGCAGCGTTGGGAGGGGACAAGAGACCCAGTACTTC. This codes for CSVGRGQETQYF.

The J gene is TRBJ2-3, the V gene TRBV5-1, with D perhaps TRBD1 (8 bases). The CDR3 has 15 amino acids. The germline V gene encodes CDR1 SGHRS and CDR2 YFSETQ. Trimming shortened V by 4 bases and J by 4 bases, and 16 bases separated the two germline ends. The CDR3 nucleotides are TGCGCCAGCAGCGGCACAGGGGGGGTCCCAGATACGCAGTATTTT. Encoded protein: CASSGTGGVPDTQYF.

V and J are TRBV29-1 and TRBJ2-1; 8 nucleotides match TRBD1. This CDR3 spans 13 amino acids. V shed 6 bases, J shed 2 bases, and the junction held 3 bases outside the gene matches. The V gene's germline CDR1 is SQVTM and CDR2 ANQGSEA. The chain's CDR3 is CSVDRGPYNEQFF. CDR3 coding DNA: TGCAGCGTCGACAGGGGCCCCTACAATGAGCAGTTCTTC.

This clonotype has more than one count but fewer than ten. The chain uses TRBV15 and TRBJ1-4; tentatively, D is TRBD1 (5 bases). Germline V gene sequence: CDR1 LNHNV, CDR2 YYDKDF (reference sequence). The CDR3 is made up of 15 amino acids. V lost 0 bases and J 2 bases, leaving 7 bases between the germline ends. The CDR3 here is CATSRDKGTNEKLFF. The CDR3 DNA is TGTGCCACCAGCAGAGATAAGGGGACTAATGAAAAACTGTTTTTT.

V gene TRBV4-1 combines with J gene TRBJ1-5; D is undetermined. Germline V gives CDR1 MGHRA, CDR2 YSYEKL. The CDR3 length is 15 residues. The V and J ends lost 1 base and 0 bases respectively, with 7 bases between them. The CDR3 bases are TGCGCCAGCAGCCAAGCGGGTTATAGCAATCAGCCCCAGCATTTT. It specifies CASSQAGYSNQPQHF.

V gene TRBV28 combines with J gene TRBJ2-7; the D gene is possibly TRBD1 (5 bases). Germline loops: CDR1 MDHEN, CDR2 SYDVKM. This CDR3 is 15 amino acids long. V shed 5 bases and J shed 0 bases, with 14 bases lying between them. The CDR3 DNA follows: TGTGCCAGCAGTGCCACAGGACCCAGCTCCTACGAGCAGTACTTC. Translated, it gives CASSATGPSSYEQYF.

This clonotype was counted a few times. This sequence joins TRBV12-3 or TRBV12-4 and TRBJ2-1; D is possibly TRBD2 (5 bases). The CDR3 is 12 residues long. Trimming removed 1 base at V and 9 bases at J, with 7 bases between. The CDR3 DNA follows: TGTGCCAGCAGTTTAGGAGGGATTGAGCAGTTCTTC. It yields the protein CASSLGGIEQFF.

The chain couples TRBV5-1 to TRBJ1-6; D might be TRBD1 (5 bases). V was pared by 0 bases and J by 9 bases, with 13 bases between. The CDR3 consists of 15 residues. The germline V gene has CDR1 SGHRS and CDR2 YFSETQ. CDR3 protein: CASSLDTGTGSPLHF. The CDR3 nucleotides are TGCGCCAGCAGCTTGGACACCGGGACGGGTTCACCCCTCCACTTT.